In this sample, the clone carrying this TCR beta chain turned up a few times. This specimen belongs to a study of blood T cell repertoires in COVID-19. Study-level background: Acute-phase and convalescent COVID-19 samples originated in the United States, Italy and Spain. Nucleic acid was either cDNA or gDNA, and it came from T cells, B-cell-depleted T cells, or PBMCs.

In the original analysis: Amplification of reference gene primers was used by the study to estimate nucleated cell counts. Clones were read by immunoSEQ multiplex PCR, and TCRdb kept only the in-frame ones, dropping some. The V and J calls and clone size were taken over from that table, and D and trimming were inferred from the DNA. The repertoire includes about 99,000 clones, approximately 89% of them detected once, and more than 15% sits in the top ten. Germline V gives CDR1 SNHLY, CDR2 FYNNEI. The germline V and J ends were trimmed by 4 bases and 3 bases, with 10 bases remaining between them. This CDR3 region has 13 residues.

Material: peripheral blood. This chain links TRBV2 with TRBJ2-7; D perhaps matches TRBD1 (5 bases). The TCR sequence derives from a woman at least 80 years old in a cohort sampled during active COVID-19. The CDR3 here is CASSVDSLYEQYF. The CDR3 DNA follows: TGTGCCAGCAGTGTTGACAGCCTCTACGAGCAGTACTTC.